Listed below are T cell receptor beta chains from one sample, sequenced in a study of T-cell memory formation after mild COVID-19. TCRdb reanalysed the 5' RACE reads using MiXCR and keeps one entry per CDR3 protein. Of 350,000 to 450,000 distinct CDR3 sequences listed, 20% to 25% are singletons. Sequencing input: PBMCs or a T cell subset sorted from them (not recorded which). These receptors all come from an adult woman who had mild COVID-19 (a few samples of this study predate the infection). Cell type and time point are not known. The CDR3 runs from the conserved cysteine through the conserved F or W. A D gene is named only where the DNA matches it firmly. Clone sizes are given selectively: once, few, many, or a class where the clone is expanded.

few | TRBJ2-3 | TRBV24-1 | NA | CATSDPRTEDTDTQYF | TGTGCCACCAGTGATCCCCGGACAGAAGACACAGATACGCAGTATTTT
NA | TRBJ1-2 | TRBV5-1 | NA | CASNIGPSDYGYTF | TGCGCCAGCAATATCGGGCCCAGTGACTATGGCTACACCTTC
few | TRBJ1-1 | TRBV6-2/TRBV6-3 | TRBD1 | CASTRQGRNTEAFF | TGTGCCAGCACGCGACAGGGACGGAACACTGAAGCTTTCTTT
NA | TRBJ2-2 | TRBV7-2 | NA | CASSLVQPSTGELFF | TGTGCCAGCAGCTTAGTACAGCCTAGCACCGGGGAGCTGTTTTTT
NA | TRBJ2-1 | TRBV6-5 | NA | CASSAIDRKQFF | TGTGCCAGCAGTGCAATTGACAGGAAGCAGTTCTTC
NA | TRBJ1-4 | TRBV20-1 | TRBD1 | CSASQTSGQNEKLFF | TGCAGTGCTAGTCAGACATCGGGACAGAATGAAAAACTGTTTTTT
NA | TRBJ2-3 | TRBV20-1 | TRBD1 | CSAPRTGLDTQYF | TGCAGTGCTCCCCGGACAGGGCTGGATACGCAGTATTTT
NA | TRBJ2-7 | TRBV7-9 | TRBD2 | CASSPLGTSGGYEQYF | TGTGCCAGCAGCCCGTTAGGGACTAGCGGAGGGTACGAGCAGTACTTC
many | TRBJ1-3 | TRBV12-3/TRBV12-4 | NA | CASRGTAGNTIYF | TGTGCCAGCAGAGGGACTGCTGGAAACACCATATATTTT
NA | TRBJ2-1 | TRBV7-6 | TRBD1 | CASSYRDSRVDEQFF | TGTGCCAGCAGCTACCGGGACAGCCGGGTTGATGAGCAGTTCTTC
NA | TRBJ2-5 | TRBV20-1 | TRBD2 | CSARSGTILQETQYF | TGCAGTGCTAGATCCGGGACTATTTTGCAAGAGACCCAGTACTTC
NA | TRBJ2-7 | TRBV28 | NA | CASSPTRPGAEQYF | TGTGCCAGCAGCCCGACCCGACCTGGGGCGGAGCAGTACTTC
many | TRBJ2-3 | TRBV24-1 | TRBD1 | CATSDGQGLLADTQYF | TGTGCCACCAGTGATGGACAGGGCCTACTCGCAGATACGCAGTATTTT
few | TRBJ1-4 | TRBV18 | NA | CASSPRGRNEKLFF | TGTGCCAGCTCACCAAGGGGACGGAATGAAAAACTGTTTTTT
NA | TRBJ1-4 | TRBV30 | NA | CAWSPTRLGEKLFF | TGTGCCTGGAGTCCCACAAGATTAGGTGAAAAACTGTTTTTT
NA | TRBJ2-2 | TRBV6-1 | NA | CASSEPWDPLRTGELFF | TGTGCCAGCAGTGAACCCTGGGACCCTCTGAGGACCGGGGAGCTGTTTTTT
NA | TRBJ1-2 | TRBV5-1 | NA | CASSLEGTRGYTF | TGCGCCAGCAGCTTGGAGGGGACGAGGGGCTACACCTTC
NA | TRBJ2-2 | TRBV24-1 | TRBD1 | CATSDLPTGANTGELFF | TGTGCCACCAGTGATTTACCAACAGGGGCCAACACCGGGGAGCTGTTTTTT
NA | TRBJ2-3 | TRBV24-1 | NA | CATRSGTSTDTQYF | TGTGCCACCAGATCCGGGACTAGCACAGATACGCAGTATTTT
few | TRBJ1-1 | TRBV29-1 | TRBD1 | CSVEGTGMNTEAFF | TGCAGCGTCGAAGGGACAGGGATGAACACTGAAGCTTTCTTT
few | TRBJ2-1 | TRBV30 | NA | CAWSETRNEQFF | TGTGCCTGGAGTGAAACCCGAAATGAGCAGTTCTTC
NA | TRBJ2-7 | TRBV6-2/TRBV6-3 | NA | CASSRQTEQYF | TGTGCCAGCAGCAGACAGACCGAGCAGTACTTC
NA | TRBJ2-7 | TRBV5-1 | NA | CASSLMGQGTGLAHEQYF | TGCGCCAGCAGCTTGATGGGACAGGGGACGGGACTAGCGCACGAGCAGTACTTC
NA | TRBJ2-6 | TRBV25-1 | TRBD1 | CASSGKTGGLSSGANVLTF | TGTGCCAGCAGTGGAAAGACAGGGGGCCTCAGCTCTGGGGCCAACGTCCTGACTTTC
NA | TRBJ2-7 | TRBV12-3/TRBV12-4 | TRBD2 | CASSLAAGGYSYEQYF | TGTGCCAGCAGTTTGGCCGCGGGGGGCTACTCCTACGAGCAGTACTTC
NA | TRBJ2-3 | TRBV12-3/TRBV12-4 | NA | CASSYSGDVMDTQYF | TGTGCCAGCAGCTATAGCGGTGACGTGATGGATACGCAGTATTTT
NA | TRBJ1-5 | TRBV7-2 | NA | CASSLIGYQPQHF | TGTGCCAGCAGCTTAATCGGGTATCAGCCCCAGCATTTT
NA | TRBJ2-7 | TRBV12-3/TRBV12-4 | TRBD2 | CASSLKGGRGSYEQYF | TGTGCCAGCAGTTTAAAGGGTGGGCGCGGGAGTTACGAGCAGTACTTC
many | TRBJ2-1 | TRBV29-1 | NA | CSARGAGYNEQFF | TGCAGCGCCCGAGGGGCAGGATACAATGAGCAGTTCTTC
few | TRBJ1-1 | TRBV5-1 | NA | CASSLAGFLPEAFF | TGCGCCAGCAGCTTGGCAGGGTTCTTGCCTGAAGCTTTCTTT
NA | TRBJ2-1 | TRBV9 | NA | CASSVNKGGTLNNEQFF | TGTGCCAGCAGCGTAAATAAAGGCGGGACCCTTAACAATGAGCAGTTCTTC
NA | TRBJ1-3 | TRBV5-1 | TRBD1 | CASSLQGSTGNTIYF | TGCGCCAGCAGCTTACAGGGGTCCACTGGAAACACCATATATTTT
NA | TRBJ1-4 | TRBV12-3/TRBV12-4 | TRBD1 | CASSPPTGGVEKLFF | TGTGCCAGCAGTCCTCCGACAGGGGGGGTAGAAAAACTGTTTTTT
many | TRBJ2-1 | TRBV5-4 | TRBD2 | CASSLEGTSGNEQFF | TGTGCCAGCAGCTTGGAAGGGACTAGCGGTAATGAGCAGTTCTTC
NA | TRBJ2-7 | TRBV2 | TRBD2 | CATGRTSGSYEQYF | TGTGCCACGGGGAGGACTAGCGGGAGTTACGAGCAGTACTTC
few | TRBJ2-5 | TRBV7-3 | TRBD2 | CASSPLAGGTQETQYF | TGTGCCAGCAGCCCCCTAGCGGGGGGAACCCAAGAGACCCAGTACTTC
few | TRBJ1-5 | TRBV7-8 | NA | CASSLEVASNQPQHF | TGTGCCAGCAGCTTAGAAGTCGCAAGCAATCAGCCCCAGCATTTT
few | TRBJ2-1 | TRBV12-3/TRBV12-4 | TRBD2 | CASRLSERGGHSRF | TGTGCCAGCAGACTCTCCGAGCGGGGGGGCCACTCCCGCTTC
NA | TRBJ1-3 | TRBV4-1 | NA | CASSQDPPSWNSGNTIYF | TGCGCCAGCAGCCAAGACCCCCCCAGTTGGAACTCTGGAAACACCATATATTTT
NA | TRBJ1-2 | TRBV24-1 | NA | CATSDLGSYGYTF | TGTGCCACCAGTGATTTAGGTAGCTATGGCTACACCTTC